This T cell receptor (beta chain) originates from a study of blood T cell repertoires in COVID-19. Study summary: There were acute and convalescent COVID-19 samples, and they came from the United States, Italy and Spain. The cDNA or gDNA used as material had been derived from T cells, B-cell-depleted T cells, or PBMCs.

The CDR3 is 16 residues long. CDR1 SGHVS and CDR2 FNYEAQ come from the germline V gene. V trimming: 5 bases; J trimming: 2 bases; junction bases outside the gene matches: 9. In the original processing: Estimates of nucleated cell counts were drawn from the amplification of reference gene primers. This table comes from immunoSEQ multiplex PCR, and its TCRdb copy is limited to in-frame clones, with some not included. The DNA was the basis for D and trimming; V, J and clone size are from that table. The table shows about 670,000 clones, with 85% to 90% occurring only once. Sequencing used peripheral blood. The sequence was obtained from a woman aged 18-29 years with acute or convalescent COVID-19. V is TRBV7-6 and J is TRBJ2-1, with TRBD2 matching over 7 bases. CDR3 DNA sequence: TGTGCCAGCAGCCCGCAGACGGGAGGAGCCTACAATGAGCAGTTCTTC. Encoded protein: CASSPQTGGAYNEQFF.